These 27 T cell receptor beta chains were all obtained from the same sample, sequenced in a study of vaccination and CD4 T cells after COVID-19. Oncomine TCR Beta short-read sequencing was applied to DNA from cultured CD4+ T cells. TCRdb processed the PCR reads anew with MiXCR; each CDR3 protein has one entry. The sample lists 10,000 to 11,000 distinct CDR3 sequences; approximately 23% were seen once. Treatment described: roughly 10-day PBMC culture with coronavirus spike peptide pools or control peptides (ViraFEST assay). Their specific antigens are unknown. The material was CD4+ T cells from blood, cultured in vitro, obtained before SARS-CoV-2 vaccination. The receptors come from a human donor who received a COVID-19 vaccine.

The rearrangement uses TRBV19 and TRBJ2-3; possibly TRBD2 for D (6 bases). CDR1 LNHDA and CDR2 SQIVND come from the germline V gene (reference sequence). There are 13 residues in the CDR3. The V end lost 4 bases, the J end lost 5 bases, and 10 bases lay between the germline ends. The CDR3 protein is CASSSGVRDTQYF. As DNA, the CDR3 is TGTGCCAGTAGTAGCGGGGTCCGAGATACGCAGTATTTT. Together with reference TRBV19 and TRBJ2-3, the CDR3 gives the full variable domain: DGGITQSPKYLFRKEGQNVTLSCEQNLNHDAMYWYRQDPGQGLRLIYYSQIVNDFQKGDIAEGYSVSREKKESFPLTVTSAQKNPTAFYLCASSSGVRDTQYFGPGTRLTVL.

The J gene is TRBJ1-1, the V gene TRBV19; 9 nucleotides line up with TRBD1. This CDR3 is built from 11 residues. V shed 4 bases, J shed 12 bases, and the junction held 3 bases outside the gene matches. CDR1 and CDR2 (germline): LNHDA, SQIVND (reference sequence). The CDR3 sequence: CASSKGQGTFF. Written as DNA, the CDR3 is TGTGCCAGTAGTAAGGGACAGGGAACTTTCTTT.

The CDR3 DNA reads TGTGCCACCAGCAGAGGACTGGGGGAAGAAAAACTGTTTTTT. Translating it yields CATSRGLGEEKLFF. The chain joins TRBV15 to TRBJ1-4; TRBD1 might be the D (5 bases). The germline gives CDR1 LNHNV, CDR2 YYDKDF (reference sequence). The CDR3 is 14 amino acids. Between the trimmed V and J ends, which lost 1 base and 8 bases, there was a span of 11 bases.

The chain joins TRBV6-5 to TRBJ2-7, with D tentatively TRBD1 (5 bases). This CDR3 region has 16 residues. The V end lost 0 bases, the J end lost 5 bases, and 17 bases lay between the germline ends. Germline CDR1 is MNHEY and CDR2 is SVGAGI. CDR3 protein: CASSYSKATVPHEQYF. The CDR3 DNA reads TGTGCCAGCAGTTACTCGAAAGCGACAGTCCCTCACGAGCAGTACTTC.

In its sample, this clonotype ranks as medium-sized. This chain links TRBV20-1 with TRBJ2-3; D gene unclear. Germline V gene sequence: CDR1 DFQATT, CDR2 SNEGSKA (reference sequence). The ends were cut back, 4 bases at V and 3 bases at J, with 14 bases in the middle. The CDR3 totals 14 residues. This CDR3 reads CSATPRLGTDTQYF. CDR3 bases: TGCAGTGCTACTCCCCGGTTAGGGACAGATACGCAGTATTTT.

This clonotype was observed a handful of times. The chain joins TRBV29-1 to TRBJ1-2; possibly TRBD1 for D (5 bases). Germline V CDR1 and CDR2: SQVTM, ANQGSEA. Trimming stripped 3 bases from V and 7 bases from J, with 21 bases between. This CDR3 spans 15 amino acids. In DNA form, the CDR3 reads TGCAGCGTTGAGCCTAACACAGGTGCCGAAAGTGGCTACACCTTC. Translation gives CSVEPNTGAESGYTF.

This clonotype occurred a few times. V is TRBV20-1 and J is TRBJ1-1; D ambiguous. The V gene's germline CDR1 is DFQATT and CDR2 SNEGSKA (reference sequence). The ends were cut back, 0 bases at V and 7 bases at J, with 9 bases in the middle. The CDR3 loop spans 12 amino acids. The CDR3 DNA is TGCAGTGCTAGAGATTGGGCCGGTGAAGCTTTCTTT. Residues: CSARDWAGEAFF.

In regard to this clonotype: The germline gene is not matched at one end of the junction; a read error may be the cause. The chain's CDR3 is CASSPPRSGGEQSSYNKQFF. The CDR3 bases are TGTGCCAGCAGCCCCCCGAGGAGCGGGGGGGAACAAAGCTCCTACAATAAGCAGTTCTTC. The chain uses TRBV7-9 and TRBJ2-1, with 10 bases aligning to TRBD2. The germline V gene has CDR1 SEHNR and CDR2 FQNEAQ (reference sequence). There are 20 residues in the CDR3.

The chain links TRBV5-1 to TRBJ2-1, with a possible D match to TRBD1 (5 bases). Germline-derived CDR1 and CDR2 are SGHRS and YFSETQ. Trimming shortened V by 0 bases and J by 5 bases, and 12 bases separated the two germline ends. The CDR3 extends over 15 amino acids. The CDR3 bases are TGCGCCAGCAGCTTGGTGGTGGGGCTCCACAATGAGCAGTTCTTC. Translated, it gives CASSLVVGLHNEQFF.

V usage is TRBV9 and J usage is TRBJ2-3; weak D call: TRBD1 (5 bases). The CDR3 extends over 19 amino acids. The germline V gene encodes CDR1 SGDLS and CDR2 YYNGEE. V dropped 0 bases and J dropped 0 bases, with 20 bases sitting between them. The CDR3 sequence is CASSVDLWGMKASTDTQYF. In nucleotides, the CDR3 is TGTGCCAGCAGCGTAGATCTGTGGGGCATGAAAGCTAGCACAGATACGCAGTATTTT.

This chain connects TRBV19 to TRBJ1-5; D not certain. Germline V gene data show CDR1 as LNHDA and CDR2 as SQIVND (reference sequence). CDR3 size: 15 residues. The V end lost 5 bases, the J end lost 5 bases, and 16 bases lay between the germline ends. CDR3 in DNA: TGTGCCAGTAGTCTTCAACGTTTATCGGATCAGCCCCAGCATTTT. This sequence encodes CASSLQRLSDQPQHF.

This chain uses TRBV20-1 with TRBJ2-1; 9 nucleotides match TRBD2. The CDR3 sequence is 15 residues long. J gave up 9 bases and V 1 base, and 10 bases lay outside the gene matches. Germline V gene data show CDR1 as DFQATT and CDR2 as SNEGSKA (reference sequence). The CDR3 protein is CSARGEGGGAFEQFF. In nucleotides, the CDR3 is TGCAGTGCTAGAGGAGAGGGCGGGGGGGCCTTTGAGCAGTTCTTC.

The CDR3 DNA sequence: TGTGCCAGCAGCCCACCGGGACGGCCAGGGTCCGGGGAGCTGTTTTTT. Its translation: CASSPPGRPGSGELFF. The chain employs TRBV7-2 and TRBJ2-2, with D perhaps given as TRBD1 or TRBD2 (5 bases each). From germline, CDR1 is SGHTA and CDR2 FQGNSA. The V and J ends lost 5 bases and 6 bases respectively, with 19 bases between them. The CDR3 length is 16 residues.

This chain connects TRBV19 to TRBJ1-1, with D unresolved. Trimming took off 1 base at V and 7 bases at J, with 7 bases between the two ends. The CDR3 runs 12 residues. Germline V lookup: CDR1 LNHDA, CDR2 SQIVND (reference sequence). CDR3 region: CASSIGEDEAFF. Written as DNA, the CDR3 is TGTGCCAGTAGTATAGGCGAGGATGAAGCTTTCTTT.

This chain links TRBV30 with TRBJ2-5; TRBD1 agrees at 8 bases. Germline V gene data show CDR1 as GTSNPN and CDR2 as SVGIG (reference sequence). The length of the CDR3 is 15 residues. V lost 0 bases, J lost 5 bases, and 8 bases stayed unmatched. The CDR3 reads CAWSVFFRQGETQYF. CDR3 in DNA: TGTGCCTGGAGTGTATTTTTTAGACAGGGGGAGACCCAGTACTTC.

Only a few counts were recorded for this clonotype. J is TRBJ2-2 and V is TRBV30, with D unresolved. The germline V gene encodes CDR1 GTSNPN and CDR2 SVGIG (reference sequence). The CDR3 length is 14 residues. V was clipped by 7 bases and J by 0 bases, with 12 bases between them. CDR3 DNA sequence: TGTGCCTTTAAAGTACATCCGAACACCGGGGAGCTGTTTTTT. This codes for CAFKVHPNTGELFF.

The chain uses TRBV7-2 and TRBJ2-5; 12 bases are shared with TRBD2. The CDR3 length is 17 residues. V gave up 8 bases and J gave up 5 bases; unmatched junction bases: 15. The germline V gene has CDR1 SGHTA and CDR2 FQGNSA. The CDR3 DNA follows: TGTGCCAGCGGTCGAAGGACTAGCGGGGTTTCTGGGGAGACCCAGTACTTC. The encoded protein is CASGRRTSGVSGETQYF.

A few counts support this clonotype. The chain joins TRBV5-4 to TRBJ2-5; 11 bases line up with TRBD1. Looked up from germline, CDR1 is SGHNT and CDR2 is YYREEE (reference sequence). The trim removed 4 bases at V and 5 bases at J, leaving 7 bases unmatched. The CDR3 runs 15 residues. In DNA form, the CDR3 reads TGTGCCAGCAGCCGCGGACAGGGGGCATTCGAGACCCAGTACTTC. Translating gives CASSRGQGAFETQYF.

This chain joins TRBV20-1 and TRBJ1-3; 10 positions match TRBD1. CDR1 DFQATT and CDR2 SNEGSKA come from the germline V gene (reference sequence). Trimming cost V 3 bases and J 3 bases; bases outside gene matches: 5. CDR3 length: 15 residues. CDR3 sequence: CSARRGQGDGNTIYF. In DNA form, the CDR3 reads TGCAGTGCTAGGCGAGGACAGGGGGATGGAAACACCATATATTTT.

The sample holds a few counts of this clonotype. The chain employs TRBV6-5 and TRBJ2-2; D possibly corresponds to TRBD2 (7 bases). V dropped 1 base and J dropped 4 bases, with 13 bases sitting between them. In germline, CDR1 is MNHEY, CDR2 SVGAGI. CDR3 size: 16 residues. The CDR3 is CASSYWWGGRTGELFF. In nucleotides, the CDR3 is TGTGCCAGCAGTTACTGGTGGGGGGGCCGCACCGGGGAGCTGTTTTTT.

The chain combines TRBV5-3 with TRBJ1-4; D unresolved. TRBV5-3 is assigned to the ORF class and has an uncertain function. The CDR3 loop spans 12 amino acids. The V end was cut by 1 base, the J end by 7 bases, with 5 bases between. The CDR3 nucleotides are TGTGCCAGAAGCTTGCGGCCTGAAAAACTGTTTTTT. Translated: CARSLRPEKLFF.

This clonotype has a handful of counts. The V and J genes are TRBV12-3 or TRBV12-4 and TRBJ1-3; the D is unclear. V lost 4 bases to trimming and J lost 4 bases, with 2 bases between them. The CDR3 extends over 11 amino acids. CDR3 region: CASSYGNTIYF. The CDR3 DNA reads as TGTGCCAGCAGTTACGGAAACACCATATATTTT.

By share of the sample, this clonotype is large (0.1 to 1%). The rearrangement links TRBV7-4 to TRBJ2-7; TRBD2 aligns across 13 bases. Germline CDR1 and CDR2: SGHVT and SQSDAQ. CDR3 length: 15 amino acids. V shed 5 bases, J shed 4 bases, and the junction held 5 bases outside the gene matches. The CDR3 DNA reads as TGTGCCAGCAGCGGACGGACTAGCGGGGGTTACGAGCAGTACTTC. This encodes CASSGRTSGGYEQYF.

This rearrangement joins TRBV6-1 to TRBJ2-4; tentatively, D is TRBD1 (6 bases). CDR1 is MNHNS and CDR2 is SASEGT in the germline V gene. The CDR3 totals 18 residues. Deletions cut 1 base from V and 7 bases from J, with 23 bases between. The CDR3 region has the DNA TGTGCCAGCAGTGAAGGGTTGGGAACAGGGCGAGTGAATAACATTCAGTACTTC. Translating gives CASSEGLGTGRVNNIQYF.

The chain links TRBV7-9 to TRBJ1-1, with 7 nucleotides matching TRBD1. Germline V gene data show CDR1 as SEHNR and CDR2 as FQNEAQ (reference sequence). V shed 6 bases and J 2 bases; nucleotides not matched to a gene: 6. CDR3 length: 14 residues. For the CDR3, the DNA is TGTGCCAGCAGTTTTTCAGGGGGAAACACTGAAGCTTTCTTT. It translates to CASSFSGGNTEAFF.

The chain combines TRBV11-2 with TRBJ1-2; 9 bases are a match to TRBD1. The length of the CDR3 is 20 residues. Germline lookup yields CDR1 SGHAT and CDR2 FQNNGV. J was trimmed by 4 bases and V by 5 bases; bases with no gene match: 23. The CDR3 DNA sequence: TGTGCCAGCAGCCTAAAGGGCCACCTTACCGGGACAGGGATCTTCTATGGCTACACCTTC. Its translation: CASSLKGHLTGTGIFYGYTF.

This chain links TRBV28 with TRBJ1-2; weak D call: TRBD1 (5 bases). The ends were cut back, 8 bases at V and 7 bases at J, with 11 bases in the middle. The CDR3 is 11 residues long. The germline V gene has CDR1 MDHEN and CDR2 SYDVKM. The CDR3 spells CASGGWGGYTF. CDR3 in DNA: TGTGCCAGCGGGGGATGGGGTGGCTACACCTTC.